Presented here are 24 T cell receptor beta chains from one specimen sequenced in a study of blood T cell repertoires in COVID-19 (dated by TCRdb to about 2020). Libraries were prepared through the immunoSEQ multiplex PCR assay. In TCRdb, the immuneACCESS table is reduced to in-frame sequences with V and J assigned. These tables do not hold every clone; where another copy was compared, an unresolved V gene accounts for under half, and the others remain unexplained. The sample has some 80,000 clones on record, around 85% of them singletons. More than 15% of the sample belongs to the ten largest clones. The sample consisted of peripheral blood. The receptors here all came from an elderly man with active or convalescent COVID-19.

As DNA, the CDR3 is TGTGCCATCAGTGAGTCGAATAGCGGGAGGGGTGAGCAGTTCTTC. This translates into CAISESNSGRGEQFF. The chain uses TRBV10-3 and TRBJ2-1; 11 nucleotides match TRBD2. This CDR3 contains 15 residues. V was pared by 0 bases and J by 9 bases, with 4 bases of the junction left unmatched. Per the germline V gene, CDR1 is ENHRY and CDR2 is SYGVKD.

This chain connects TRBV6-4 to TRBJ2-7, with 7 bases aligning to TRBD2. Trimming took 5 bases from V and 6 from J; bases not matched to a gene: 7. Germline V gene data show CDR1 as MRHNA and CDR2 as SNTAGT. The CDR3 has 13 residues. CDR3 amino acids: CASSTWGGREQYV. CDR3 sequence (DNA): TGTGCCAGCAGTACGTGGGGGGGACGCGAGCAGTACGTC.

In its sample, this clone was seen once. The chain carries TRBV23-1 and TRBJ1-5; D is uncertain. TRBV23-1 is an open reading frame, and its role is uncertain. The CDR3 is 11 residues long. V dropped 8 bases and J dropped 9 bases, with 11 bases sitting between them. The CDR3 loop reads CASSSLRPQHF. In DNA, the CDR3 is TGCGCCAGCTCTTCCCTACGGCCCCAGCATTTT.

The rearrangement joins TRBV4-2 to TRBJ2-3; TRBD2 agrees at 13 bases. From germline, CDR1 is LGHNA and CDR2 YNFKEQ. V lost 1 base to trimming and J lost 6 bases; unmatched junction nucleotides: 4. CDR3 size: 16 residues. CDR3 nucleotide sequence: TGTGCCAGCAGCCAAGCAGGACTAGCGGGAGTGGATACGCAGTATTTT. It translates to CASSQAGLAGVDTQYF.

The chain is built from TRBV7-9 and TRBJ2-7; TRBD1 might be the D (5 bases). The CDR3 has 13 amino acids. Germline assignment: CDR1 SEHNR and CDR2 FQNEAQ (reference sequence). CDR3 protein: CASSSSGSFEQYV. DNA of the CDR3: TGTGCCAGCAGCTCCTCAGGGTCCTTCGAGCAGTACGTC.

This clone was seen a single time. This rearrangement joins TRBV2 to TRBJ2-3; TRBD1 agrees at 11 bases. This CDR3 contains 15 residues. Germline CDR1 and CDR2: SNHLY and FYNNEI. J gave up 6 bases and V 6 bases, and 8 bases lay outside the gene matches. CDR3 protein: CASRVGTGGYDTQYF. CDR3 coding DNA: TGTGCCAGCAGGGTAGGGACAGGGGGGTACGATACGCAGTATTTT.

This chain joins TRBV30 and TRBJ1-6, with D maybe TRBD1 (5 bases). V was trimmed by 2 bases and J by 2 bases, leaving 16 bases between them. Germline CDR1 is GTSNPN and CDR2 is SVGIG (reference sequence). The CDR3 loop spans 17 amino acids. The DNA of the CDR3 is TGTGCCTGGAGTCCCCCAGGAGGGACGGCCTATAATTCACCCCTCCACTTT. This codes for CAWSPPGGTAYNSPLHF.

The CDR3 nucleotides are TGTGCCAGCAGTGATACAGGGGTAGAGACCCAGTACTTC. Its protein is CASSDTGVETQYF. The chain links TRBV25-1 to TRBJ2-5; 7 bases are shared with TRBD1. Germline CDR1 and CDR2: MGHDK and SYGVNS. Losses at the gene ends were 3 bases for V and 4 bases for J; bases not matched to a gene: 2. The CDR3 totals 13 residues.

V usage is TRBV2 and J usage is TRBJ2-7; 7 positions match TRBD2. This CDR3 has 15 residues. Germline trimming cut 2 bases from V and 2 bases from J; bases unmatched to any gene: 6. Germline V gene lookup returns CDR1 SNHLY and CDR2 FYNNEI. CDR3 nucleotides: TGTGCCAGCAGTGAAAGTAGCGGGTTAACCTACGAGCAGTACGTC. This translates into CASSESSGLTYEQYV.

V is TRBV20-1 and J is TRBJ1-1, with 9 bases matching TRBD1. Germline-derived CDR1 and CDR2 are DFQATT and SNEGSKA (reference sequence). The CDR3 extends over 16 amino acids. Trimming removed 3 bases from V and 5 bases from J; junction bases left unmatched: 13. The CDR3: CSASRTGGLVRTEAFF. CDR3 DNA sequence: TGCAGTGCTAGTCGTACAGGGGGCCTGGTGCGGACTGAAGCTTTCTTT.

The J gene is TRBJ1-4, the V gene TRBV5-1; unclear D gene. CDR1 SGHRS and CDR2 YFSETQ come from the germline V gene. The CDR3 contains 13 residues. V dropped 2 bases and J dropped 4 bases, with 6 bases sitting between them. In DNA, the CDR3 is TGCGCCAGCAGCTTTACATATAATGAAAAACTGTTTTTT. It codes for CASSFTYNEKLFF.

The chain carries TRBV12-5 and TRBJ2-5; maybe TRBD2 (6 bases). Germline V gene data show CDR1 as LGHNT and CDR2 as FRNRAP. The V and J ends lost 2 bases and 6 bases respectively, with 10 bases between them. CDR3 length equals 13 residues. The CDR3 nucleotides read TGTGCTAGTGGTTTGCCTAGCGCGAAGACCCAGTACTTC. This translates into CASGLPSAKTQYF.

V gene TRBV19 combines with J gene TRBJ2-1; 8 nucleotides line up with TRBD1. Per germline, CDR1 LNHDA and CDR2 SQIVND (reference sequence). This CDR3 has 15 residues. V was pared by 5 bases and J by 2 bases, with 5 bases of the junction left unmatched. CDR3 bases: TGTGCCAGTAGTTCGGGCAGGGGGCCCTACAATGAGCAGTTCTTC. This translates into CASSSGRGPYNEQFF.

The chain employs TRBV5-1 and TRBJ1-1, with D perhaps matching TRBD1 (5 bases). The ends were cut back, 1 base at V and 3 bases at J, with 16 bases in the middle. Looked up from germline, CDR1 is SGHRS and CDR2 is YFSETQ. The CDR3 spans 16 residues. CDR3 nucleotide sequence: TGCGCCAGCAGCTTGTTGGCGGGACGGCGGGACACTGAAGCTTTCTTT. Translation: CASSLLAGRRDTEAFF.

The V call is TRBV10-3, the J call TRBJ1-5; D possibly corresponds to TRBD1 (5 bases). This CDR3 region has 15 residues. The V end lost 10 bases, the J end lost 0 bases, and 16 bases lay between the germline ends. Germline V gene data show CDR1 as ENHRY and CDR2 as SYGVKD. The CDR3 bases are TGTGCCACCGGAGCGGGGGTGGATAGCAATCAGCCCCAGCATTTT. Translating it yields CATGAGVDSNQPQHF.

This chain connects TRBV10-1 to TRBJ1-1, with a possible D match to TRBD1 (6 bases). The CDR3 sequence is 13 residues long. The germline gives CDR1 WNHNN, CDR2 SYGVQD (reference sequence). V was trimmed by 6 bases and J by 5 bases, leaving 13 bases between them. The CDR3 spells CASSPQGNTEAFF. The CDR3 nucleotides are TGCGCCAGCAGCCCACAGGGAAATACTGAAGCTTTCTTT.

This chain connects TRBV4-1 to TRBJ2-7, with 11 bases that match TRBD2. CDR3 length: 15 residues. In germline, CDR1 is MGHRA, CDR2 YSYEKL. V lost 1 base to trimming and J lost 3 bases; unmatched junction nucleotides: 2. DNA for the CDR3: TGCGCCAGCAGCCAAGGGACTAGCGGGTTCTACGAGCAGTACGTC. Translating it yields CASSQGTSGFYEQYV.

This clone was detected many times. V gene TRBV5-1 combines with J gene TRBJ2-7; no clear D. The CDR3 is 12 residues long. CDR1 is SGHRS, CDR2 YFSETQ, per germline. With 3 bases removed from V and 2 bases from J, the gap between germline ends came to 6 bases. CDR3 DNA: TGCGCCAGCAGCTCGGCGGCCTACGAGCAGTACGTC. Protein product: CASSSAAYEQYV.

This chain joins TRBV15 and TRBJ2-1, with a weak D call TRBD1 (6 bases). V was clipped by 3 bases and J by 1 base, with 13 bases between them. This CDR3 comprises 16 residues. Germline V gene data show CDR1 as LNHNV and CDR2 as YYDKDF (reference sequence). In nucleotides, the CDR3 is TGTGCCACCAGCAGGCCAAGAAGGGGGTCCTACAATGAGCAGTTCTTC. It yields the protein CATSRPRRGSYNEQFF.

The DNA for the CDR3 is TGCGCCAGCAGCCTCCGGGACAGGGCCACTGAAGCTTTCTTT. Translating gives CASSLRDRATEAFF. This chain joins TRBV5-1 and TRBJ1-1; TRBD1 agrees at 9 bases. Germline V CDR1 and CDR2: SGHRS, YFSETQ. V lost 4 bases, J lost 4 bases, and 5 bases stayed unmatched. The CDR3 extends over 14 amino acids.

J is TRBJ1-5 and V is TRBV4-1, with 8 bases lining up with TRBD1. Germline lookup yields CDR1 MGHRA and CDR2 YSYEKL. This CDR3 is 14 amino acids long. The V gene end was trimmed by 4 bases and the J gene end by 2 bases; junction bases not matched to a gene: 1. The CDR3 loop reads CASSPDRGNQPQHF. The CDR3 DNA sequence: TGCGCCAGCAGCCCGGACAGGGGCAATCAGCCCCAGCATTTT.

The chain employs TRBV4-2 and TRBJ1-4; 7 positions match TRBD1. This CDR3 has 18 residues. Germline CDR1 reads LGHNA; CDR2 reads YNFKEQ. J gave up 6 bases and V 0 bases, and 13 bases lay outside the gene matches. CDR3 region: CASSQDLLRGTAYEKLFF. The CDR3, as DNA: TGTGCCAGCAGCCAAGATCTTTTGAGGGGGACAGCCTATGAAAAACTGTTTTTT.

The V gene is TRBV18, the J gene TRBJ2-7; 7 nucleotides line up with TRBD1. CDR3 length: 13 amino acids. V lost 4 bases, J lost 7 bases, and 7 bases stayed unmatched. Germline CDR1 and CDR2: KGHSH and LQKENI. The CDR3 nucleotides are TGTGCCAGCTCACTTACTACAGGGGAGGAGCAGTACGTC. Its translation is CASSLTTGEEQYV.

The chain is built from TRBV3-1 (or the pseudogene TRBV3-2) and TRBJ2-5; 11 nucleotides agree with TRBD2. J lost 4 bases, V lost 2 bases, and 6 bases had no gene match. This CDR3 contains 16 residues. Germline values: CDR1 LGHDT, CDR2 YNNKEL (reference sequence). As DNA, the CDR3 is TGTGCCAGCAGCCAAAATAGCGGGGGGGTTGGAGAGACCCAGTACTTC. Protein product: CASSQNSGGVGETQYF.